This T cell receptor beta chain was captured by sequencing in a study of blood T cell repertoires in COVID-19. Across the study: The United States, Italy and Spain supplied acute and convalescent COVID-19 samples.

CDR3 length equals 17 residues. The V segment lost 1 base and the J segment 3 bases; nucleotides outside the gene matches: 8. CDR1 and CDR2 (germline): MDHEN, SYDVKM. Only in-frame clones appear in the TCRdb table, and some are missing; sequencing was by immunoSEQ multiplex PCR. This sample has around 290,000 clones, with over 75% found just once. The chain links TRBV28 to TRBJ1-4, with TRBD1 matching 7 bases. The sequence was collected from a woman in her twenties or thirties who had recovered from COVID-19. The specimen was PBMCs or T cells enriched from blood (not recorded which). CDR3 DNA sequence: TGTGCCAGCAGTTTATTTATCCCCGGGACAGCTAATGAAAAACTGTTTTTT. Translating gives CASSLFIPGTANEKLFF.